What follows is one TCR beta chain and its context. The entry originates in a study of shared clonotypes between healthy human individuals. The method was immunoSEQ multiplex PCR; TCRdb's version includes in-frame clones alone and lacks a portion of them. The sample lists around 1,900,000 clones; around 95% were seen once. The naive CD8 subset, CD45RO-negative cells positively selected for CCR7, excluded terminally differentiated effector memory CD45RA+ cells. This clonotype originated in a man aged 18 to 29 in good health. Some clones in this sample may be carry-over from other donors' samples. The specimen was naive CD8+ T cells from PBMCs.

Here the CDR3 DNA reads TGTGCCACCAGCAGAGTAAGTATCTTCGGCTACACCTTC. It specifies CATSRVSIFGYTF. The genes are TRBV15 and TRBJ1-2; D remains ambiguous. The CDR3 is 13 amino acids. Looked up from germline, CDR1 is LNHNV and CDR2 is YYDKDF (reference sequence). V lost 1 base and J 8 bases, leaving 11 bases between the germline ends.